This T cell receptor (beta chain) emerged from a study of shared clonotypes between healthy human individuals (dated by TCRdb to the early 2020s). As for the study more broadly: The cohort comprised two women and a few men aged 18 to 49 years. Blood TCR repertoires of a handful of healthy adults were deeply sequenced to estimate repertoire size and the extent of clonotype sharing between individuals. Per donor, three plates each were used for CD4 naive and CD4 memory, two for CD8 naive, and one for CD8 memory. To increase sequencing depth and limit assay-specific biases, TCR repertoire library preparation and sequencing were carried out by different laboratories using diverse techniques. Leukapheresis yielded between about 0.85 and 10 billion PBMCs per donor.

V lost 1 base and J lost 1 base; the stretch between them is 15 bases long. The CDR3 runs 17 amino acids, cysteine and phenylalanine included. CDR3 DNA is the only sequence kept; it has 51 bases, read in frame from the first base. The germline V gene encodes CDR1 MGHRA and CDR2 YSYEKL. With respect to this clone: Its binding antigen is unknown. No much larger clone is present one base from it, and per-base qualities are unavailable.

Using the deep immunoSEQ assay, multiplex PCR amplified TCR CDR3 regions from genomic DNA. Extracted genomic DNA from each cell subset was distributed evenly across all wells of several immunoSEQ 96-well plates, and each plate was treated as a replicate. For sorted subsets, each replicate PCR was loaded with about 200 ng genomic DNA, equivalent to about 33,000 T cell genomes. Purified libraries were measured with a Qubit 3.0 fluorometer, size-checked on a Bioanalyzer 2100, and measured again with the KAPA Library Quantification kit. Every immunoSEQ 96-well plate was sequenced on a separate single-read 150-cycle Illumina NextSeq 550 flow cell. Turning to the authors' computational methods: Because the immunoSEQ output included only junctional sequences and no quality scores, the filtering could not be the same as the filtering used for full-length reads. Sequences were annotated with PyIR, a Python wrapper for IgBLAST v1.9, using IMGT germline references to assign V/J genes and CDR3. Reads were removed for weak V/J assignments (E-value above 1e-6), missing CDR3, stop codons, out-of-frame junctions, or ambiguous translated residues. V3J clonotypes were defined by identical inferred V gene, J gene, and CDR3 amino acid sequence. Percentage overlap between repertoires was calculated by dividing the number of shared unique clonotypes by the size of the smaller repertoire. Richness of each repertoire was evaluated using RTK rarefaction, the Chao1 estimator, and Recon v2.1 estimates of unobserved clonotypes. Generation probabilities were computed with OLGA for all TCRbeta clonotypes obtained by the gDNA method from several donors. TCRdb re-hosts the immuneACCESS table, in-frame sequences only. Its copies lack some clones; in the studies checked, an unresolved V gene accounts for under half of them, and the cause for the rest is not known. The DNA gave D and trimming, while V, J and clone size come from that table. The table for this sample lists hundreds of thousands of clones; more than 85% of them were counted only once. Together, the top ten hold under 30% of the sample.

Paper-wide results and their limitations: Across four donors, approximately 5% of naive CD4, over 3% of naive CD8, roughly 2.3% of memory CD4, and 0.4% of memory CD8 clonotypes were shared. Pairwise subsampling led to the expectation that sequencing depth would affect the degree of clonotype sharing among donors. Sampling was restricted to blood, and TCR repertoires in tissues likely differ from the TCR repertoires found in blood. Clonotypes shared by all four sorted-subset donors showed higher generation probabilities than non-shared clonotypes. The genetic and exposure-history diversity represented was limited by the small number of donors. Naive subsets generally had larger estimated clonotype richness than memory subsets. Rarefaction of sorted-subset datasets indicated incomplete sequencing despite the large sequencing depth.

CD8 naive samples consisted of CD45RO-negative cells that were positively selected for CCR7, yielding a CD45RA+CCR7+ population without TemRA cells. The donors were healthy, HIV-negative adults who had no recently reported acute infections or vaccinations. Every donor was a Caucasian adult residing in Nashville, Tennessee, USA. After blood collection by leukapheresis, PBMCs were isolated using Ficoll-Histopaque density gradient centrifugation and then cryopreserved in the vapor phase of liquid nitrogen. Purity and quantity of every magnetically sorted T cell population were checked by analytical flow cytometry. From each sorted fraction, genomic DNA was isolated and quantified by UV absorbance on a Nanodrop 2000c.

Here the chain combines TRBV4-1 and TRBJ2-3; perhaps TRBD2 is the D gene, with 5 bases matching. The TCR was taken from a man aged 25 to 40 in good health. Sequencing was performed on naive CD8+ T cells sorted from blood. The meaning of the sample's cell subset or site label: CD45RA+CCR7+. Here is the DNA: TGCGCCAGCAGCCAAGGGGGAGCGGCGAGGGGCACAGATACGCAGTATTTT. This is translated as CASSQGGAARGTDTQYF.